This entry is about one TCR beta chain. Its matching antigen is unknown. This entry comes from a study of T cell responses to AZD1222 COVID-19 vaccine. General study points: The study identified only six AZD1222 recipients as seropositive at baseline. Rises in breadth and depth of Spike-specific TCRs came after two AZD1222 doses. Clonal diversity was possibly underestimated, and the donors were mostly white British, with more females.

Generated by immunoSEQ multiplex PCR, the TCRdb table keeps only in-frame clones and is missing some. This sample has some 150,000 clones; 90% occur once, and the top ten carry approximately 20%. The sequencing here drew on peripheral blood, taken on day 0 of AZD1222 vaccination. The TCR comes from an adult in good health.

CDR3 DNA sequence: TGTGCCAGCAGCCTCGGGAACCGGCTGGGAACTGAAGCTTTCTTT. The encoded protein is CASSLGNRLGTEAFF. The V gene is TRBV7-9, the J gene TRBJ1-1; D uncertain. Trimming cost V 5 bases and J 5 bases, with 18 bases left between them. Looked up from germline, CDR1 is SEHNR and CDR2 is FQNEAQ (reference sequence). The CDR3 sequence is 15 residues long. The full variable domain, completed using reference TRBV7-9 and TRBJ1-1, is DTGVSQNPRHKITKRGQNVTFRCDPISEHNRLYWYRQTLGQGPEFLTYFQNEAQLEKSRLLSDRFSAERPKGSFSTLEIQRTEQGDSAMYLCASSLGNRLGTEAFFGQGTRLTVV.